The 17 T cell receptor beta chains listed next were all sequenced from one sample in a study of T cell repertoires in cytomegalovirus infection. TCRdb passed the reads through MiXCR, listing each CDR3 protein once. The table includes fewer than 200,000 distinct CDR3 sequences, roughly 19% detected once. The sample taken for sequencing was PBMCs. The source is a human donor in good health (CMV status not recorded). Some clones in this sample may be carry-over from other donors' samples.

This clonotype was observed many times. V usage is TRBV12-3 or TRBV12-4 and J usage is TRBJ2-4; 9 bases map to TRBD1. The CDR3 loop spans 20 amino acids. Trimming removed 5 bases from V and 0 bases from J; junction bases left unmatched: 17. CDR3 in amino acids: CASSTTRDRAELRAKNIQYF. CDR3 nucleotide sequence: TGTGCCAGCAGTACAACCCGGGACAGGGCTGAATTAAGAGCCAAAAACATTCAGTACTTC.

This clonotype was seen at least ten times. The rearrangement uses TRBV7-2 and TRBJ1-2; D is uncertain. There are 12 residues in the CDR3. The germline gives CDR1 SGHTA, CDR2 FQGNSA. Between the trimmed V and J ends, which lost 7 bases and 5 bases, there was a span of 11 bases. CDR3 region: CASTGEGYGYTF. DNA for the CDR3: TGTGCCAGCACTGGGGAGGGATATGGCTACACCTTC.

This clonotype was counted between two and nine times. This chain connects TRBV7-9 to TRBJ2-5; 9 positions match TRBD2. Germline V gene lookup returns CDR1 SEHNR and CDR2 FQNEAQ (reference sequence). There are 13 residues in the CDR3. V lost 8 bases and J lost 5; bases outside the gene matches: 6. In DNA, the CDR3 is TGTGCCAGCGCTAGGACTAGCGAGGAGACCCAGTACTTC. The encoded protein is CASARTSEETQYF.

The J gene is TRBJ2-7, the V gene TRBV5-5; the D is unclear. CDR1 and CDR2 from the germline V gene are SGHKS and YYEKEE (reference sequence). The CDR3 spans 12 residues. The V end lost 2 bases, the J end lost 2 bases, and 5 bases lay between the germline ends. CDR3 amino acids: CASSFQAYEQYF. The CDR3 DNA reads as TGTGCCAGCAGCTTCCAGGCCTACGAGCAGTACTTC. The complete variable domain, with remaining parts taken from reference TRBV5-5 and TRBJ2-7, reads DAGVTQSPTHLIKTRGQQVTLRCSPISGHKSVSWYQQVLGQGPQFIFQYYEKEERGRGNFPDRFSARQFPNYSSELNVNALLLGDSALYLCASSFQAYEQYFGPGTRLTVT.

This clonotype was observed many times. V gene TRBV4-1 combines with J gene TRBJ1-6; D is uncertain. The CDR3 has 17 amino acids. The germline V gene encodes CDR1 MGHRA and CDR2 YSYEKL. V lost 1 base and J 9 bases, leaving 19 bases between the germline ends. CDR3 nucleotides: TGCGCCAGCAGCCAAGTTCGGACTCGTGGCTCCGGTTCACCCCTCCACTTT. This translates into CASSQVRTRGSGSPLHF.

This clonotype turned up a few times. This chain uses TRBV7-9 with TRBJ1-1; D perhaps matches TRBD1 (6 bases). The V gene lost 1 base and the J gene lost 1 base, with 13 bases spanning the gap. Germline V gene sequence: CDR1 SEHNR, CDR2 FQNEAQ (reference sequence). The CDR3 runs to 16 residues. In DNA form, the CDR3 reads TGTGCCAGCAGCTTAGATACAGGGCAGGGGAACACTGAAGCTTTCTTT. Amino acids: CASSLDTGQGNTEAFF.

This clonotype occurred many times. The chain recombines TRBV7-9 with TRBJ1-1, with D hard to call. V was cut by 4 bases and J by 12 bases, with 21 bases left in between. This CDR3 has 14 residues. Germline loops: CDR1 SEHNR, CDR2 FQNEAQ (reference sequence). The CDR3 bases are TGTGCCAGCAGCTCTGTCGAGACCCTCCTAGAGACTTTCTTT. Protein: CASSSVETLLETFF.

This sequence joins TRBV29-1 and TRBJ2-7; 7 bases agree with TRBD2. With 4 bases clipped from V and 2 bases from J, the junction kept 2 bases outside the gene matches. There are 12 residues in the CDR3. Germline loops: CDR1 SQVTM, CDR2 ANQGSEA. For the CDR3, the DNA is TGCAGCGTTGGGGAGGGTCCCTACGAGCAGTACTTC. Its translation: CSVGEGPYEQYF.

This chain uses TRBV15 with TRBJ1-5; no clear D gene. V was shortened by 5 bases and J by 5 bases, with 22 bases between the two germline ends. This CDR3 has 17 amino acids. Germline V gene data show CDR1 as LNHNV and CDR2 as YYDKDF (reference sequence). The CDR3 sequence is CATSGSGRNTIDQPQHF. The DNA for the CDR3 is TGTGCCACCAGCGGGAGTGGGAGGAACACGATAGATCAGCCCCAGCATTTT.

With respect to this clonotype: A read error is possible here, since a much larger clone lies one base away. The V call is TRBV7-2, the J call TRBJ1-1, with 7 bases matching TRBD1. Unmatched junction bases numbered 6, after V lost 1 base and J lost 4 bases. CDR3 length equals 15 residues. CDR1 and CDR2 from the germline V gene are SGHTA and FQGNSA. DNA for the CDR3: TGTGCCAGCAGCTTAGAATCAGGGGGGAGCACTGAAGCTTTCTTT. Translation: CASSLESGGSTEAFF.

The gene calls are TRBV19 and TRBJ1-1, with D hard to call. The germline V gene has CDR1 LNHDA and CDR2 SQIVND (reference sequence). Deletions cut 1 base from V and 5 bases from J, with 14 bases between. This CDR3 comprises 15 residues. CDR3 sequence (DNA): TGTGCCAGTAGTATAGGAGACTACGTTGGGACTGAAGCTTTCTTT. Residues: CASSIGDYVGTEAFF.

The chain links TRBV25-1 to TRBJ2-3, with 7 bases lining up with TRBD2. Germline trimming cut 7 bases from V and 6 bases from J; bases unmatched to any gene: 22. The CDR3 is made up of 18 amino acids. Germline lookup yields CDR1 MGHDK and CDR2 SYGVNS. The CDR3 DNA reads TGTGCCAGCACCGAAAGGAGCACCGGGACTATGATCTCGGATACGCAGTATTTT. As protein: CASTERSTGTMISDTQYF.

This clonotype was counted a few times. The CDR3 bases are TGTGCCAGCAGCCCCGTTCTAGCGGGGGGCACCGGGGAGCTGTTTTTT. Amino acid sequence: CASSPVLAGGTGELFF. The chain recombines TRBV11-1 with TRBJ2-2; 11 bases align to TRBD2. This CDR3 spans 16 amino acids. Per germline, CDR1 SGHAT and CDR2 FQDESV (reference sequence). With 5 bases clipped from V and 4 bases from J, the junction kept 6 bases outside the gene matches.

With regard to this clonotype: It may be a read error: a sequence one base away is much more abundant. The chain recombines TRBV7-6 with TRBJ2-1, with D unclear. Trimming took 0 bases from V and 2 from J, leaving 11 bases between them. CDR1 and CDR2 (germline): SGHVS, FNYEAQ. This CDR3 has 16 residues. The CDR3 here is CASSLAQVYPYNEQFF. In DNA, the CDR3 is TGTGCCAGCAGCTTAGCTCAGGTCTACCCCTACAATGAGCAGTTCTTC.

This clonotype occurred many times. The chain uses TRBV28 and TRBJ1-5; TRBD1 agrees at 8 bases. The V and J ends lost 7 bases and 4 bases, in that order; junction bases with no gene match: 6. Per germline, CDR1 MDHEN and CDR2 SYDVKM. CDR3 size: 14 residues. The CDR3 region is CASIAGTGNQPQHF. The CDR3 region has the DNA TGTGCCAGCATCGCCGGGACAGGAAATCAGCCCCAGCATTTT.

The CDR3 sequence: CASSSYDRGPNTGELFF. CDR3 DNA: TGTGCCAGCAGCTCATACGACAGGGGGCCGAACACCGGGGAGCTGTTTTTT. The genes are TRBV12-3 or TRBV12-4 and TRBJ2-2, with 10 bases aligning to TRBD1. This CDR3 region has 17 residues. Germline trimming cut 6 bases from V and 0 bases from J; bases unmatched to any gene: 7.

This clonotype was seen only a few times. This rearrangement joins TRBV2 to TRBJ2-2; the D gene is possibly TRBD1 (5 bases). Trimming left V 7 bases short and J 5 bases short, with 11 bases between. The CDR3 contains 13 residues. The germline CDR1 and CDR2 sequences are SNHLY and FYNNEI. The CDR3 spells CASMGQGTGELFF. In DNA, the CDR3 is TGTGCCAGCATGGGGCAGGGAACCGGGGAGCTGTTTTTT.